This TCR beta chain came from a study of cytomegalovirus exposure and HLA in healthy donors (dated by TCRdb to 2016 to 2017). The study in broad terms: An earlier analysis of more than 550 of the donors reported over 250 Gb of sequence data and about 120 million unique TCR beta sequences obtained from 150 million to 200 million T cells. An early release that covered approximately 600 HLA-typed donors contained about 300 gigabases of sequencing data and 70 million to 100 million unique TCR sequences. The genetic ancestry cluster associated with self-reported Caucasian donors included over 65% of the 300 to 450 genotyped donors. The study was designed to test whether signatures of past pathogen exposure could be identified by cataloging public T cell receptors. The study profiled the T cell repertoires of 500 to 800 subjects by immunosequencing and related them to cytomegalovirus serostatus. Besides the first cohort of 500 to 700 subjects, a separate validation cohort made up of around 120 different subjects was used. To predict cytomegalovirus infection status, the study combined high-throughput TCR immunosequencing, statistical association of individual TCRs with disease status, and machine learning. A later analysis re-analyzed previously published TCR beta repertoires from 550 to 700 donors and added high-resolution HLA genotyping to study TCR occurrence patterns. Rather than using new phenotypic data, the later analysis identified candidate immune exposures from TCR beta sequences and from how often those sequences occurred across donors. To decide whether each TCR beta V gene segment behaved as functional or pseudogenic, an earlier analysis of nearly 600 of the donors relied on high-throughput TCR beta sequencing. Donor age, sex, ethnicity and CMV serostatus were compiled alongside the repertoire data. In a later genetic analysis, genome-wide SNP genotypes for about three fifths of the roughly 670 donors were used, and that subset was treated as a discovery cohort. All discovery cohort repertoires had been generated using a single sequencing platform. Both class I and class II loci were covered by HLA typing, at four-digit resolution. The number of donors typed differed by locus, with about 620-630 for A, B, C, DRB1 and DQB1, 522 for DQA1, 600 to 610 for DPA1, and some 440 for DPB1. Because of strong linkage in the cohort, five DR-DQ haplotypes were treated as single units for association and clustering. On average, 235,054 unique TCR beta nucleotide sequences were sequenced per donor among about 400 genotyped donors of the cohort, with roughly 18% of those sequences being non-productive.

Overall results and qualifications from the work: Because HLA typing was unavailable for some donors at each locus, only the typed subset was used in association tests. A further reported finding was that TCR beta sequences accurately predicted the HLA-A and HLA-B alleles for most subjects in the first cohort. Because counts were too low, roughly 17 rarely observed V segments, including chromosome 9 orphons, were left out of the earlier analysis of 500 to 650 of the donors. At a false discovery rate of 0.05, a later analysis linked approximately 18,000 TCR beta sequences to specific HLA alleles. A cluster of highly shared sequence variants was judged likely to be a technical artifact of the sequencing pipeline. Linkage disequilibrium might explain the correlated functional status among segregating V segments, but an unknown experimental factor could not be ruled out. The cohort was sequenced for TCR beta chains only, and without alpha or paired-chain data the features that could be detected were limited. When HLA alleles, especially DR and DQ, strongly co-occurred, TCR associations were difficult to assign to individual alleles. The study gave a list of some 150 TCR beta chains associated with cytomegalovirus. It was suggested by the authors that the approach could potentially be generalized to other disease states and immunological phenotypes. Sequencing depth was assumed to be roughly uniform across donors in the presence/absence analyses, though that assumption may not hold. According to a later analysis, parvovirus B19, influenza, CMV and Epstein-Barr virus appeared linked to several top co-occurrence clusters. Compared with equally common non-associated chains, HLA-associated TCR beta chains in a later analysis were more clonally expanded and had lower generation probabilities. An earlier analysis of roughly 570 of the donors showed that most TCR beta V segments appeared in productive rearrangements either about 87% or about 30% of the time, which broadly matched IMGT annotations. The 87-base-pair reads could not distinguish some IMGT-functional V segments, including TRBV6-2 and TRBV6-3, so those segments were excluded. Most TCR sequences were observed very rarely across donors, whereas some public TCRs were present in many individuals. An association between a missense DCLRE1C variant and V-gene and J-gene trimming of TCR beta chains was found in a later genetic analysis and replicated in an independent cohort. According to a later analysis, TCR association rates differed among HLA loci, with DRB1 alleles showing the most associated TCRs and HLA-C alleles showing the fewest. The classifier was reported to diagnose cytomegalovirus status with high specificity and sensitivity in both the original cohort and the validation cohort. A few of the identified cytomegalovirus-associated TCR beta chains were confirmed in vitro to be specific for cytomegalovirus antigens. A later analysis found that most CMV-associated TCR beta chains appeared HLA-restricted, with HLA associations seemingly driven largely by CMV exposure. A later genetic analysis reported fewer N-insertions in productive TCRs among donors in an Asian-associated ancestry cluster than the roughly 620-donor mean. The only immune exposure information available for the cohort was CMV serostatus.

The library was built by means of the immunoSEQ multiplex PCR assay. For the multiplex PCR, a mixture combining 60 forward primers for TCR Vbeta segments and 13 reverse primers for TCR Jbeta segments was used. The CDR3 region of rearranged TCR beta genes was amplified from genomic DNA by a multiplex PCR assay. On the Illumina HiSeq System, the amplified TCR beta libraries were sequenced as 87-base-pair reads. The authors' pipeline ran thus. Across the 500 to 750 repertoires, a later analysis counted 80 million or so unique TCR beta chains, some 11 million of which were shared by at least two donors. Raw reads were error-corrected and collapsed into unique sequences by a nearest-neighbor algorithm in which closely related sequences were merged to remove PCR and sequencing errors. Alignment of CDR3 sequences to IMGT reference sequences was used to assign V, D and J gene segments. For a sequence to be retained, a match of at least six nucleotides was required to both a V gene segment and a J gene segment. Rearrangements were classified as productive when the CDR3 lacked stop codons and remained in frame with V and J, and all other rearrangements were classified as non-productive. Following IMGT convention, CDR3 was defined as the stretch from the second conserved V-encoded cysteine up to the conserved J-encoded phenylalanine. The earlier analysis of about 500 of the donors excluded sequences that lacked an unambiguous match to a single V gene segment. In an earlier analysis of 587 of the donors, a V segment was called functional when productive rearrangements were above 56.7%, and segregating when the standard deviation between donors exceeded 5%. A statistical classification framework was built to diagnose cytomegalovirus status from the catalog of TCR beta chain sequences. In a later analysis, TCR nucleotide sequences were compared against IMGT/GENE-DB human TR gene sequences so that V and J genes could be assigned. The TCRdist pipeline was used in a later analysis to assign CDR3 sequences and most-parsimonious VDJ recombination scenarios. In a later analysis, each TCR beta chain was defined by its CDR3 amino acid sequence together with its V-gene family, and reads without a unique V-gene family were excluded. A later analysis removed 592 highly shared, low-generation-probability nucleotide sequences to deal with suspected cross-contamination and a sequencing artifact. In a later analysis, a clonal expansion index for each public chain was calculated from normalized within-repertoire ranks of inferred template counts. A later analysis computed generation probabilities with a VDJ recombination model fitted to out-of-frame rearrangements, and checked the results against IGoR. Hypergeometric tests were used in a later analysis to score TCR-TCR, TCR-HLA and TCR-CMV co-occurrence, with a repertoire-size bias correction applied to the TCR pairs. False discovery rates were estimated in a later analysis by permuting HLA or CMV assignments 20 times. In a later analysis, co-occurring TCRs were grouped using DBSCAN, with TCRdist sequence similarity added in when clustering inside HLA-allele-positive subsets. Repertoires with fewer than 30,000 or more than 120,000 public chains were left out of co-occurrence clustering, as were five repertoires with anomalous nucleotide sharing. The source is immuneACCESS, and TCRdb retained only in-frame sequences with V and J called. Part of the clones is not carried over; for the studies checked, unresolved V genes explain less than half of this, and the remainder is unexplained. For V, J and clone size, that table is used; D and trimming come from the DNA. The sample has 90,000 to 130,000 clones on record, approximately 80% of them singletons. Of the sample, about 6.8% falls within the top ten clones.

V and J are truncated by 3 bases and 0 bases respectively, leaving an intervening sequence of 13 bases. From a lookup of the germline V gene, CDR1 and CDR2 are SGHRS and YFSETQ. The CDR3 goes from the cysteine to the phenylalanine over 16 residues. Of all the DNA, just the CDR3 is kept, 48 bases in frame from base 1. The cohort consisted of approximately 690 healthy bone marrow donors. Cohort members were all nominally healthy when sampled, although unrecorded immune exposures were likely present. The donor tested CMV seropositive, placing the donor among the 310 or so seropositive members of the cohort. A peripheral blood sample was collected from each donor, and TCR beta sequencing was performed on peripheral blood mononuclear cells. The Qiagen DNeasy Blood Extraction Kit was used to extract genomic DNA from the blood cell samples. For this clone: The antigen it recognizes is unknown. Per-base quality was not reported, and no clone a single base away is much larger than it.

This receptor was obtained from a man aged 30 to 39 in good health and CMV-seropositive. The sequence links TRBV5-1 to TRBJ2-1; the D segment could be TRBD2, given 5 matching bases. Sequenced input: PBMCs. This receptor has the CDR3 CASSSGWESSYNEQFF. The DNA sequence reads TGCGCCAGCAGCTCTGGGTGGGAGAGCTCCTACAATGAGCAGTTCTTC.